The 8 T cell receptor beta chains below all came from one sample that was sequenced in a study of neoadjuvant nivolumab and ipilimumab in lung cancer. Data came from immunoSEQ multiplex PCR; TCRdb stores just in-frame clones and leaves some out. The data show some 25,000 clones, about 70% seen once. This specimen consisted of tumor tissue, obtained after neoadjuvant nivolumab, alone or with ipilimumab, at or shortly before surgery. The source is an adult with non-small cell lung cancer.

The V gene is TRBV29-1, the J gene TRBJ2-5; TRBD2 agrees at 11 bases. Germline V CDR1 and CDR2: SQVTM, ANQGSEA. The CDR3 consists of 14 residues. Trimming took 6 bases from V and 4 from J; bases not matched to a gene: 7. This chain's CDR3 is CSVDEGTSGETQYF. DNA for the CDR3: TGCAGCGTCGACGAAGGGACTAGCGGAGAGACCCAGTACTTC. The whole variable domain, remainder taken from reference TRBV29-1 and TRBJ2-5, is SAVISQKPSRDICQRGTSLTIQCQVDSQVTMMFWYRQQPGQSLTLIATANQGSEATYESGFVIDKFPISRPNLTFSTLTVSNMSPEDSSIYLCSVDEGTSGETQYFGPGTRLLVL.

The chain is built from TRBV6-5 and TRBJ1-5, with TRBD1 matching over 7 bases. Losses at the gene ends were 8 bases for V and 0 bases for J; bases not matched to a gene: 4. Germline CDR1 MNHEY, CDR2 SVGAGI. The CDR3 loop spans 14 amino acids. The CDR3 DNA reads TGTGCCAGCCGACAGGGACATAGCAATCAGCCCCAGCATTTT. This encodes CASRQGHSNQPQHF.

This rearrangement joins TRBV6-1 to TRBJ2-7, with 7 bases identical to TRBD1. Per germline, CDR1 MNHNS and CDR2 SASEGT. The J segment lost 7 bases and the V segment lost 4 bases, leaving 13 bases of the junction unmatched. This CDR3 region has 15 residues. The CDR3 DNA reads TGTGCCAGCAGTGGGAGCCAGGGACAGATTGGGGAGCAGTACTTC. Its translation is CASSGSQGQIGEQYF.

The chain links TRBV6-1 to TRBJ2-3; TRBD1 is a possible D gene (5 bases). The CDR3 length is 14 residues. Germline CDR1 and CDR2: MNHNS and SASEGT. Deletions cut 2 bases from V and 3 bases from J, with 9 bases between. The CDR3 loop reads CASSEQGGTDTQYF. The CDR3 DNA reads TGTGCCAGCAGTGAACAGGGTGGAACAGATACGCAGTATTTT.

V is TRBV25-1 and J is TRBJ2-7, with 8 bases aligning to TRBD2. The trim removed 8 bases at V and 4 bases at J, leaving 4 bases unmatched. The V gene's germline CDR1 is MGHDK and CDR2 SYGVNS. The CDR3 runs to 12 residues. The CDR3 protein is CASGRLAYEQYF. The CDR3 region has the DNA TGTGCCAGCGGGCGACTAGCGTACGAGCAGTACTTC.

The chain uses TRBV5-5 and TRBJ2-5; 7 positions match TRBD1. CDR1 SGHKS and CDR2 YYEKEE come from the germline V gene (reference sequence). This CDR3 is 17 amino acids long. V shed 2 bases and J 7 bases; nucleotides not matched to a gene: 17. CDR3 sequence reads: CASSLRGQLLREGTQYF. CDR3 in DNA: TGTGCCAGCAGCTTAAGGGGGCAACTGCTCCGAGAGGGGACCCAGTACTTC.

The CDR3 protein is CASSPFGDRGYEQYF. The CDR3 DNA follows: TGTGCCAGCTCACCTTTTGGGGACAGGGGATACGAGCAGTACTTC. The genes are TRBV18 and TRBJ2-7; 10 bases match TRBD1. The CDR3 has 15 residues. Germline trimming cut 3 bases from V and 4 bases from J; bases unmatched to any gene: 6. Germline V lookup: CDR1 KGHSH, CDR2 LQKENI.

This clone was seen only a few times. The chain has TRBV27 and TRBJ1-2; no firm D call. Germline values: CDR1 MNHEY, CDR2 SMNVEV (reference sequence). The ends were cut back, 7 bases at V and 0 bases at J, with 12 bases in the middle. The CDR3 runs to 14 residues. The CDR3: CASKSGVPNYGYTF. CDR3 in DNA: TGTGCCAGCAAGAGTGGAGTTCCTAACTATGGCTACACCTTC.